This T cell receptor beta chain was retrieved from a study of blood T cell repertoires in COVID-19. Across the study: Specimens from acute and convalescent COVID-19 originated in the United States, Italy and Spain. PBMCs, B-cell-depleted T cells, or T cells were the source of the cDNA or gDNA that made up the material.

V lost 4 bases, J lost 2 bases, and 20 bases lay in between. CDR3 length: 17 amino acids. Looked up from germline, CDR1 is MDHEN and CDR2 is SYDVKM. In the authors' methods: Cell counts per sample came from amplifying reference gene primers. Assay: immunoSEQ multiplex PCR; the TCRdb copy retains only in-frame clones and omits some. D and trimming were read from the DNA, whereas the V and J calls and clone size are those reported in that table. The table includes approximately 180,000 clones, 88% detected once. The specimen was peripheral blood. This receptor was obtained from a human donor in a cohort sampled during active COVID-19. This sequence joins TRBV28 and TRBJ1-1; D unclear. The CDR3 protein is CASSSGGMGGPNTEAFF. The CDR3 bases are TGTGCCAGCAGTTCGGGAGGGATGGGAGGACCCAACACTGAAGCTTTCTTT.